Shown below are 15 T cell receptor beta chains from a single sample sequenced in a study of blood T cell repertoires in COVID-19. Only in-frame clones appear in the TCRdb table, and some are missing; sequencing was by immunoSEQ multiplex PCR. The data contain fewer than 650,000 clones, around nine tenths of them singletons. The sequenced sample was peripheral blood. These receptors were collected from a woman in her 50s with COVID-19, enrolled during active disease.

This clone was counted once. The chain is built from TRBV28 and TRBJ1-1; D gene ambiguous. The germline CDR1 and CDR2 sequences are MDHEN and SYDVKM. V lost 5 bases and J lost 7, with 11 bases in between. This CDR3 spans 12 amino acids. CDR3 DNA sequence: TGTGCCAGCAGTCCTCTGAGGGTTGAAGCTTTCTTT. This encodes CASSPLRVEAFF.

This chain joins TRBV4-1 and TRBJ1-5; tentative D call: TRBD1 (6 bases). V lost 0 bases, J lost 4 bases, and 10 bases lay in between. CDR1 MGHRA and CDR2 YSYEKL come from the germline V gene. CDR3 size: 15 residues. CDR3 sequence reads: CASSQEETGNQPQHF. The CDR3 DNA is TGCGCCAGCAGCCAAGAGGAGACAGGAAATCAGCCCCAGCATTTT.

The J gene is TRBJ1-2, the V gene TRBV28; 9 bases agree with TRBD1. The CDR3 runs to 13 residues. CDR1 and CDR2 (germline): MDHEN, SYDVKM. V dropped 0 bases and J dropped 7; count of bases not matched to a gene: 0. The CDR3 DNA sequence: TGTGCCAGCAGTTTATGGACAGGGGGTGGCTACACCTTC. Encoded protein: CASSLWTGGGYTF.

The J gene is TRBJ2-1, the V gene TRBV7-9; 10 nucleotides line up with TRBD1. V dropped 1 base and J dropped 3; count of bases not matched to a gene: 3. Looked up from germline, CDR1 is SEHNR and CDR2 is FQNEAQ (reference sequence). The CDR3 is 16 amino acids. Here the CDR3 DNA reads TGTGCCAGCAGCTTAGATGGGACAGGGGTCTACAATGAGCAGTTCTTC. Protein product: CASSLDGTGVYNEQFF. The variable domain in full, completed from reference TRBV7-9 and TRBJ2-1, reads DTGVSQNPRHKITKRGQNVTFRCDPISEHNRLYWYRQTLGQGPEFLTYFQNEAQLEKSRLLSDRFSAERPKGSFSTLEIQRTEQGDSAMYLCASSLDGTGVYNEQFFGPGTRLTVL.

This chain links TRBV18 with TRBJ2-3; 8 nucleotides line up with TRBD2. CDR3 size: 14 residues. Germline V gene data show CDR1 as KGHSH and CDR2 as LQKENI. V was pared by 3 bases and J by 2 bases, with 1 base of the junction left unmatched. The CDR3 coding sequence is TGTGCCAGCTCACCCGGACTAGCCACAGATACGCAGTATTTT. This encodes CASSPGLATDTQYF.

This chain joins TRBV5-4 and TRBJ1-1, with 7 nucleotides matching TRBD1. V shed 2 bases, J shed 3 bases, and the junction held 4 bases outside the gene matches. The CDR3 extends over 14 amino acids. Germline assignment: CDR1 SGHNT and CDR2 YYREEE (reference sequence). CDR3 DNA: TGTGCCAGCAGCTTACTGCAGGGGGACACTGAAGCTTTCTTT. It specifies CASSLLQGDTEAFF.

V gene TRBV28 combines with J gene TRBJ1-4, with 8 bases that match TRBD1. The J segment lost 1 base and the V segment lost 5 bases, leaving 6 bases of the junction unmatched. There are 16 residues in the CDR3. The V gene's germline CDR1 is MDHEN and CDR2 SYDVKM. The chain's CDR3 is CASSGEQGVTNEKLFF. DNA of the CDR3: TGTGCCAGCAGTGGAGAACAGGGGGTAACTAATGAAAAACTGTTTTTT.

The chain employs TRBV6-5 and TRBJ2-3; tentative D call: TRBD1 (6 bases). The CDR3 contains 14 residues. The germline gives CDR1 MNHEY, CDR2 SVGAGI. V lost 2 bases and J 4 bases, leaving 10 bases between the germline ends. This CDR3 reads CASSYVRGADTQYF. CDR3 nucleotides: TGTGCCAGCAGTTACGTCAGGGGCGCAGATACGCAGTATTTT.

The CDR3 bases are TGTGCCAGCAGCCCAGCGGACAGTCCAAGGGAGCAGTACTTC. As protein: CASSPADSPREQYF. J is TRBJ2-7 and V is TRBV13, with a possible D match to TRBD1 (6 bases). This CDR3 contains 14 residues. The V gene lost 5 bases and the J gene lost 7 bases, with 18 bases spanning the gap. CDR1 PRHDT and CDR2 FYEKMQ come from the germline V gene (reference sequence).

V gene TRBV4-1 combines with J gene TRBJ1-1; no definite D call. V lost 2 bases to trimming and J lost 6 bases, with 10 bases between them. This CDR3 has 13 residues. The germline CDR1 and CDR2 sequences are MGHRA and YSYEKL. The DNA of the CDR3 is TGCGCCAGCAGCCAAATATACGCGGCTGAAGCTTTCTTT. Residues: CASSQIYAAEAFF.

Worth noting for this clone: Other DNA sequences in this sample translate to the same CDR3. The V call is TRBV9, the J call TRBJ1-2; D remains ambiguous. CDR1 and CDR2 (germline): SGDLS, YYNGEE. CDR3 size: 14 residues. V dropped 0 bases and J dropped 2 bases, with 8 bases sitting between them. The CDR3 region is CASSVAGGNYGYTF. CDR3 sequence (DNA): TGTGCCAGCAGCGTAGCAGGAGGGAACTATGGCTACACCTTC. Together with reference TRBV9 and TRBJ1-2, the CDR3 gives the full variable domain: DSGVTQTPKHLITATGQRVTLRCSPRSGDLSVYWYQQSLDQGLQFLIQYYNGEERAKGNILERFSAQQFPDLHSELNLSSLELGDSALYFCASSVAGGNYGYTFGSGTRLTVV.

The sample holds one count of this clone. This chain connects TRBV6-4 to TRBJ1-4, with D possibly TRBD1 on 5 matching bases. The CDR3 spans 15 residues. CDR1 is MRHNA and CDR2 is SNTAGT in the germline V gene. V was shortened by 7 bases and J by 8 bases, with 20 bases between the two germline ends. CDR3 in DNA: TGTGCCAGCAAACCCCCCCTTACAGGTGGCGAAAAACTGTTTTTT. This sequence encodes CASKPPLTGGEKLFF.

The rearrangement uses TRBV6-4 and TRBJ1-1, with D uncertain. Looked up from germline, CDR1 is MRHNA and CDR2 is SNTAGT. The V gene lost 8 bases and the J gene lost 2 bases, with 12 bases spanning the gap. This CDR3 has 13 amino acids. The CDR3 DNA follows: TGTGCCAGCGGAGAAGAGTTAAACACTGAAGCTTTCTTT. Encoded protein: CASGEELNTEAFF.

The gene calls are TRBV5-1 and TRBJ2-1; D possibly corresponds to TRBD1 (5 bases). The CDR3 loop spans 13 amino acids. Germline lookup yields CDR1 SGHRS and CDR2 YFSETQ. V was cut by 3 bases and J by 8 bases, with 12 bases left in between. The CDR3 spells CASSSGLRYEQFF. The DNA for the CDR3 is TGCGCCAGCAGCTCAGGGCTGAGGTATGAGCAGTTCTTC.

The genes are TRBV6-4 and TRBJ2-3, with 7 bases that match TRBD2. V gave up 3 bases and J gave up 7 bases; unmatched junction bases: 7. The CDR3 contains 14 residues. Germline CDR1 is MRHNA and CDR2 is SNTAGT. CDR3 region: CASSEPGLENTQYF. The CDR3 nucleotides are TGTGCCAGCAGTGAGCCCGGACTAGAGAATACGCAGTATTTT.